The rows below give T cell receptor beta chains drawn from one sample of a study of Ad26.COV2.S vaccination and SARS-CoV-2 variants. Measured with immunoSEQ multiplex PCR; TCRdb has only the in-frame clones, and not every one. The sample consists of roughly 390,000 clones, 88% of them appearing once. Source: peripheral blood, taken in a trial of Ad26.COV2.S vaccine versus placebo. These receptors all stem from a person aged 18 to 59 who received the Ad26.COV2.S COVID-19 vaccine or a placebo. The CDR3 runs from the conserved cysteine through the conserved F or W. D genes are given only for firm matches. The size of a clone is reported for some rows only, either as once, few or many, or as a class for expanded clones.

CASSPPGLEETQYF TGTGCCAGCAGTCCACCGGGACTAGAAGAGACCCAGTACTTC NA TRBD2 TRBJ2-5 TRBV6-5
CASSPEGRNEQFF TGCGCCAGCAGCCCCGAAGGGAGGAATGAGCAGTTCTTC NA NA TRBJ2-1 TRBV4-1
CASSHYYEQYF TGTGCCAGCAGCCATTACTACGAGCAGTACTTC NA NA TRBJ2-7 TRBV3-1/TRBV3-2
CASTTGVGSGNTIYF TGTGCCAGCACAACAGGGGTTGGATCTGGAAACACCATATATTTT NA TRBD1 TRBJ1-3 TRBV6-5
CASSPWKAFAQPQHF TGTGCCAGCAGTCCCTGGAAGGCGTTTGCTCAGCCCCAGCATTTT NA NA TRBJ1-5 TRBV27
CASSAQGYTEAFF TGTGCCAGCAGTGCACAGGGGTACACTGAAGCTTTCTTT NA TRBD1 TRBJ1-1 TRBV25-1
CASRLAGGDNEQFF TGCGCCAGCCGACTAGCGGGGGGCGACAATGAGCAGTTCTTC NA TRBD2 TRBJ2-1 TRBV10-2
CSVPGVFEQYF TGCAGTGTTCCAGGGGTCTTCGAGCAGTACTTC NA NA TRBJ2-7 TRBV20-1
CSVDRAGGRSYNEQFF TGCAGCGTTGACCGAGCGGGGGGGAGGTCCTACAATGAGCAGTTCTTC NA TRBD2 TRBJ2-1 TRBV29-1
CASSQDTGTEAFF TGCGCCAGCAGCCAAGATACGGGAACTGAAGCTTTCTTT NA NA TRBJ1-1 TRBV4-1
CASGGSNTEAFF TGCGCCAGCGGTGGTTCGAACACTGAAGCTTTCTTT NA NA TRBJ1-1 TRBV5-1
CASTAGDGINQPQHF TGTGCCAGCACCGCGGGAGACGGTATCAATCAGCCCCAGCATTTT NA NA TRBJ1-5 TRBV2
CASSLRGSGISYEQYF TGCGCCAGCAGCTTGCGGGGGTCAGGCATTTCCTACGAGCAGTACTTC NA NA TRBJ2-7 TRBV5-1
CASSRQGEHNYGYTF TGTGCCAGTAGTAGGCAGGGGGAACATAACTATGGCTACACCTTC NA TRBD1 TRBJ1-2 TRBV19
CASSQDNQRAPYNEQFF TGTGCCAGCAGCCAAGATAACCAGCGGGCCCCCTACAATGAGCAGTTCTTC NA NA TRBJ2-1 TRBV3-1/TRBV3-2
CASSSPRGQNNSPLHF TGTGCCAGCAGCTCTCCTCGTGGGCAGAACAATTCACCCCTCCACTTT few NA TRBJ1-6 TRBV6-2/TRBV6-3
CASSFSSGGSTNTGELFF TGTGCCAGCAGCTTTAGTAGCGGGGGGTCCACGAACACCGGGGAGCTGTTTTTT NA TRBD2 TRBJ2-2 TRBV7-7